This T cell receptor (beta chain) is drawn from a study of breast tumors, draining lymph nodes, adjacent tissues. TCRdb used MiXCR to reprocess the multiplex PCR reads, holding one entry per CDR3 protein. The sample shows roughly 100,000 distinct CDR3 sequences, approximately 28% of them seen only once. Germline-derived CDR1 and CDR2 are KGHDR and SFDVKD. Trimming removed 4 bases from V and 13 bases from J; junction bases left unmatched: 26. The CDR3 is 19 amino acids. The lymph nodes were axillary draining lymph nodes from breast cancer patients. Study-level points and caveats: Data fit most tumor T cells coming from lymph node, expanding in tumor. Luminal-like breast cancer showed significantly greater tumor-nontumor repertoire similarity than basal-like breast cancer did. Tumor T cell lymph node origin was a supported hypothesis, not proven. Compared with lymph nodes, tumors were less diverse; compared with nontumor tissue, more.

Comments on this clonotype: Its antigen is unidentified.

The source material was axillary lymph node tissue. This TCR was sampled from a female donor with breast cancer. Some clones in this sample may be carry-over from other donors' samples. The chain couples TRBV24-1 to TRBJ2-7, with 11 bases lining up with TRBD1. In nucleotides, the CDR3 is TGTGCCACCAGTGACACCGGGACAGGGGGGTACTACGATCGGACCTGTCGATACTTC. This translates into CATSDTGTGGYYDRTCRYF.